The clone carrying this T cell receptor beta chain ranks as medium-sized. Its antigen is not identified. The data belong to a study of HIV-infected patients and healthy controls. Whole blood was used without fractionation, so all unsorted peripheral T cells were included. cDNA was made from around 0.5 ug RNA using alpha and beta constant primers. Using multiplexing indices, alpha and beta chain libraries were generated apart by chain-specific third strand synthesis. Priming off the SP2 site generated the second strand. TCRdb reprocessed the 5' RACE reads with MiXCR, giving one entry per CDR3 protein. This table holds 9,000 to 13,000 distinct CDR3 sequences, roughly 5.6% found once. Study-wide findings and caveats: Eight alpha and eight beta V genes differed significantly in mean usage between HIV-infected patients and controls. Study cohorts differed slightly in age and sex, but this did not explain diversity differences.

CDR1 and CDR2 from the germline V gene are SQVTM and ANQGSEA. The CDR3 covers 15 residues. Deletions cut 7 bases from V and 1 base from J, with 19 bases between. This sequence joins TRBV29-1 and TRBJ1-2, with D perhaps TRBD1 (6 bases). This sequence was found in an adult with HIV infection. Specimen: blood, collected before antiretroviral therapy. As DNA, the CDR3 is TGCAGCGCGCTCAGTCGGGACACCGGTAACTATGGCTACACCTTC. It encodes CSALSRDTGNYGYTF.